The 28 T cell receptor beta chains presented below share a single source sample, sequenced in a study of long-term antiretroviral therapy in people with HIV. Samples were assayed with immunoSEQ v3.0 at survey level. Some clones are missing from TCRdb's copy, which holds only in-frame ones; the method was immunoSEQ multiplex PCR. The sample lists over 5,500 clones, 70% to 90% occurring once. Sequenced here: unsorted PBMCs, sampled 3.7 years after starting antiretroviral therapy. These receptors all stem from a woman between 45 and 65 years old with HIV.

The chain carries TRBV5-6 and TRBJ1-5; 7 bases agree with TRBD1. V dropped 4 bases and J dropped 3; count of bases not matched to a gene: 4. The CDR3 totals 14 residues. CDR1 SGHDT and CDR2 YYEEEE come from the germline V gene. The CDR3 DNA is TGTGCCAGCAGCCCCGGGACAGTCAATCAGCCCCAGCATTTT. Translating gives CASSPGTVNQPQHF. The full variable domain, in which reference TRBV5-6 and TRBJ1-5 provide the parts outside the CDR3, is DAGVTQSPTHLIKTRGQQVTLRCSPKSGHDTVSWYQQALGQGPQFIFQYYEEEERQRGNFPDRFSGHQFPNYSSELNVNALLLGDSALYLCASSPGTVNQPQHFGDGTRLSIL.

V and J are TRBV5-1 and TRBJ2-1; 10 bases are a match to TRBD2. CDR3 length: 15 amino acids. V gave up 4 bases and J gave up 9 bases; unmatched junction bases: 10. The V gene's germline CDR1 is SGHRS and CDR2 YFSETQ. The CDR3 region has the DNA TGCGCCAGCAGCCCTTCCGGGACTAGCGCTATTGAGCAGTTCTTC. It yields the protein CASSPSGTSAIEQFF.

CDR3 nucleotides: TGTGCCAGCTCACTGAGAGAGACCCAGTACTTC. Translation gives CASSLRETQYF. The chain recombines TRBV18 with TRBJ2-5, with no clear D. The CDR3 runs to 11 residues. V was clipped by 4 bases and J by 4 bases, with 4 bases between them. The germline V gene has CDR1 KGHSH and CDR2 LQKENI.

The V gene is TRBV5-3, the J gene TRBJ2-7; D uncertain. TRBV5-3 carries the ORF label, with uncertain function. The CDR3 totals 13 residues. V lost 4 bases and J lost 4, with 12 bases in between. The CDR3 sequence is CARSVRLRYEQYF. For the CDR3, the DNA is TGTGCCAGAAGCGTACGACTCCGGTACGAGCAGTACTTC.

The V gene is TRBV5-1, the J gene TRBJ2-2; a possible D gene is TRBD1 (6 bases). The CDR3 contains 17 residues. Trimming removed 1 base from V and 0 bases from J, with 13 bases in between. Germline CDR1 SGHRS, CDR2 YFSETQ. The CDR3 DNA is TGCGCCAGCAGCTTGTGGGGGCGAGGGCCGAACACCGGGGAGCTGTTTTTT. Translating it yields CASSLWGRGPNTGELFF.

Written as DNA, the CDR3 is TGCGCCAGCAGCTTTGAGGGACTAGCGGGAGGCGAGCAGTACTTC. Its translation is CASSFEGLAGGEQYF. This chain uses TRBV5-1 with TRBJ2-7; 15 bases line up with TRBD2. CDR3 length equals 15 residues. Germline-derived CDR1 and CDR2 are SGHRS and YFSETQ. V was clipped by 2 bases and J by 6 bases; unmatched bases: 3.

The chain links TRBV13 to TRBJ2-7; 9 nucleotides agree with TRBD2. CDR1 is PRHDT and CDR2 is FYEKMQ in the germline V gene (reference sequence). This CDR3 has 17 residues. The V and J ends lost 8 bases and 2 bases, in that order; junction bases with no gene match: 16. CDR3 nucleotides: TGTGCCAGCCTCAGAGCGAGACCGGGACTAGCCCCCTACGAGCAGTACTTC. Protein product: CASLRARPGLAPYEQYF.

The V and J genes are TRBV27 and TRBJ2-5; unclear D gene. CDR1 and CDR2 (germline): MNHEY, SMNVEV (reference sequence). Trimming shortened V by 5 bases and J by 0 bases, and 7 bases separated the two germline ends. The CDR3 covers 13 residues. The CDR3 DNA reads TGTGCCAGCAGTCGAAAGTACCAAGAGACCCAGTACTTC. It translates to CASSRKYQETQYF.

The gene calls are TRBV27 and TRBJ1-4; no reliable D call. Germline-derived CDR1 and CDR2 are MNHEY and SMNVEV (reference sequence). V lost 6 bases and J lost 7, with 21 bases in between. CDR3 length equals 16 residues. The CDR3, as DNA: TGTGCCAGCAGCCAGTTGGGCGCGGCGGCAGTTGAAAAACTGTTTTTT. Encoded protein: CASSQLGAAAVEKLFF.

The CDR3, as DNA: TGCGCCAGCAGAATTGTTCCAGATACGCAGTATTTT. Amino acids: CASRIVPDTQYF. The chain combines TRBV5-1 with TRBJ2-3; D is undetermined. V was clipped by 5 bases and J by 4 bases, with 8 bases between them. This CDR3 has 12 amino acids. Looked up from germline, CDR1 is SGHRS and CDR2 is YFSETQ.

The rearrangement links TRBV7-6 to TRBJ2-1; either TRBD1 or TRBD2 may fit D (5 bases each). Germline CDR1 reads SGHVS; CDR2 reads FNYEAQ. With 2 bases removed from V and 2 bases from J, the gap between germline ends came to 16 bases. The CDR3 loop spans 17 amino acids. CDR3 sequence reads: CASSLYSGTAPYNEQFF. CDR3 DNA: TGTGCCAGCAGCTTATATTCGGGGACCGCTCCCTACAATGAGCAGTTCTTC.

The rearrangement uses TRBV5-1 and TRBJ1-3; no definite D call. Trimming took 0 bases from V and 0 from J, leaving 7 bases between them. The germline gives CDR1 SGHRS, CDR2 YFSETQ. The CDR3 is 15 amino acids. DNA for the CDR3: TGCGCCAGCAGCTTGGGACTACTCTCTGGAAACACCATATATTTT. It translates to CASSLGLLSGNTIYF.

J is TRBJ2-5 and V is TRBV19, with unresolved D. The ends were cut back, 6 bases at V and 2 bases at J, with 10 bases in the middle. Looked up from germline, CDR1 is LNHDA and CDR2 is SQIVND (reference sequence). This CDR3 is built from 13 residues. The CDR3 loop reads CASRPGSQETQYF. The CDR3 coding sequence is TGTGCCAGTAGGCCGGGTTCACAAGAGACCCAGTACTTC.

This clone ranks as medium-sized. The gene calls are TRBV7-6 and TRBJ2-7; D is undetermined. V dropped 3 bases and J dropped 3 bases, with 21 bases sitting between them. The germline CDR1 and CDR2 sequences are SGHVS and FNYEAQ. The CDR3 covers 17 residues. In nucleotides, the CDR3 is TGTGCCAGCAGCTTTGGCCCCTTAGGCAGCCTAGACTACGAGCAGTACTTC. Amino acid sequence: CASSFGPLGSLDYEQYF.

This chain connects TRBV7-6 to TRBJ2-7, with 9 bases that match TRBD1. In germline, CDR1 is SGHVS, CDR2 FNYEAQ. After removal of 9 bases from V and 6 bases from J, the junction contained 12 bases not matched to a gene. The CDR3 runs to 14 residues. The CDR3 DNA is TGTGCCAGTACCACCGGGACAGGGCTTCTCGAGCAGTACTTC. This encodes CASTTGTGLLEQYF.

V gene TRBV2 combines with J gene TRBJ2-7; D gene ambiguous. Germline V gene data show CDR1 as SNHLY and CDR2 as FYNNEI. This CDR3 is 11 amino acids long. Trimming cost V 9 bases and J 6 bases, with 12 bases left between them. CDR3 sequence reads: CASRDSGEQYF. CDR3 DNA sequence: TGTGCCAGTAGAGATTCAGGCGAGCAGTACTTC.

CDR3 bases: TGCGCCAGCAGCTTGCCCGCAGGGGCTAGCTACAATGAGCAGTTCTTC. Translating gives CASSLPAGASYNEQFF. The chain uses TRBV5-1 and TRBJ2-1, with D maybe TRBD1 (6 bases). CDR1 and CDR2 (germline): SGHRS, YFSETQ. This CDR3 contains 16 residues. V lost 1 base to trimming and J lost 3 bases, with 14 bases between them. Full variable domain (missing parts from reference TRBV5-1 and TRBJ2-1): KAGVTQTPRYLIKTRGQQVTLSCSPISGHRSVSWYQQTPGQGLQFLFEYFSETQRNKGNFPGRFSGRQFSNSRSEMNVSTLELGDSALYLCASSLPAGASYNEQFFGPGTRLTVL.

To note about this clone: Other DNA sequences from this sample encode an identical CDR3 as well. The chain recombines TRBV7-9 with TRBJ1-1; the D is unclear. Trimming took off 5 bases at V and 4 bases at J, with 8 bases between the two ends. The CDR3 sequence is 12 residues long. Germline assignment: CDR1 SEHNR and CDR2 FQNEAQ (reference sequence). CDR3 sequence (DNA): TGTGCCAGCAGCCCCGGAGGCACTGAAGCTTTCTTT. It yields the protein CASSPGGTEAFF.

V usage is TRBV5-1 and J usage is TRBJ2-5; 12 bases map to TRBD2. Trimming took 7 bases from V and 5 from J; bases not matched to a gene: 12. The CDR3 spans 16 residues. The germline V gene encodes CDR1 SGHRS and CDR2 YFSETQ. As DNA, the CDR3 is TGCGCCAGCGGAGCTAGCGGGAGGGCTGCGCGGGAGACCCAGTACTTC. Translated, it gives CASGASGRAARETQYF.

The chain couples TRBV14 to TRBJ2-7; TRBD1 matches 7 bases. The CDR3 is 15 amino acids. Looked up from germline, CDR1 is SGHDN and CDR2 is FVKESK. V shed 4 bases, J shed 6 bases, and the junction held 12 bases outside the gene matches. The chain's CDR3 is CASSPYSGTESEQYF. The CDR3 nucleotides read TGTGCCAGCAGCCCGTACTCCGGGACAGAGTCCGAGCAGTACTTC.

The gene calls are TRBV2 and TRBJ2-6, with D perhaps TRBD2 (5 bases). Per germline, CDR1 SNHLY and CDR2 FYNNEI. Trimming took off 1 base at V and 4 bases at J, with 11 bases between the two ends. CDR3 length: 16 amino acids. CDR3: CASSEVRGYGANVLTF. CDR3 DNA sequence: TGTGCCAGCAGTGAAGTTAGAGGGTACGGGGCCAACGTCCTGACTTTC.

This chain joins TRBV5-1 and TRBJ2-2, with unresolved D. V gave up 1 base and J gave up 0 bases, with 4 bases separating them. From germline, CDR1 is SGHRS and CDR2 YFSETQ. CDR3 size: 14 residues. The DNA for the CDR3 is TGCGCCAGCAGCTTGATAACGAACACCGGGGAGCTGTTTTTT. Translation gives CASSLITNTGELFF.

This chain uses TRBV2 with TRBJ1-1; D is ambiguous. Germline V gene lookup returns CDR1 SNHLY and CDR2 FYNNEI. The germline V and J ends were trimmed by 8 bases and 1 base, with 2 bases remaining between them. The CDR3 extends over 10 amino acids. The CDR3: CASQNTEAFF. CDR3 bases: TGTGCCAGCCAGAACACTGAAGCTTTCTTT.

This clone appeared once. The chain has TRBV7-9 and TRBJ1-2, with a tentative D call TRBD1 (5 bases). Per the germline V gene, CDR1 is SEHNR and CDR2 is FQNEAQ (reference sequence). V shed 8 bases and J shed 3 bases, with 25 bases lying between them. CDR3 size: 17 residues. As DNA, the CDR3 is TGTGCCAGCTCTGATTTGGCGGACACCGTAAGGGACTATGGCTACACCTTC. This encodes CASSDLADTVRDYGYTF.

V and J are TRBV7-9 and TRBJ2-1; 8 bases are a match to TRBD2. The ends lost 5 bases at V and 1 base at J; junction bases unmatched: 13. CDR1 is SEHNR and CDR2 is FQNEAQ in the germline V gene (reference sequence). This CDR3 spans 18 amino acids. CDR3 residues: CASSSTKGIAGSYNEQFF. CDR3 sequence (DNA): TGTGCCAGCAGCAGTACCAAAGGAATAGCGGGATCCTACAATGAGCAGTTCTTC.

The chain recombines TRBV11-2 with TRBJ2-3; no reliable D call. Germline CDR1 reads SGHAT; CDR2 reads FQNNGV. Deletions cut 1 base from V and 1 base from J, with 9 bases between. The CDR3 has 15 residues. CDR3 loop: CASSLGRQGTDTQYF. The CDR3 DNA reads as TGTGCCAGCAGCTTAGGGCGGCAGGGCACAGATACGCAGTATTTT.

V gene TRBV10-3 combines with J gene TRBJ2-7, with 11 bases aligning to TRBD2. CDR1 and CDR2 from the germline V gene are ENHRY and SYGVKD. V was clipped by 6 bases and J by 7 bases; unmatched bases: 8. The CDR3 covers 14 residues. The CDR3: CAISGTSGSGEQYF. CDR3 bases: TGTGCCATCAGCGGGACTAGCGGTTCGGGGGAGCAGTACTTC.

The chain links TRBV4-3 to TRBJ2-7, with 7 bases fitting TRBD2. Germline V gene data show CDR1 as LGHNA and CDR2 as YSLEER. V lost 0 bases, J lost 7 bases, and 9 bases stayed unmatched. The CDR3 length is 15 residues. The CDR3, as DNA: TGCGCCAGCAGCCAAGAAGTAGGGACTATGAGGGAGCAGTACTTC. Translating gives CASSQEVGTMREQYF.